The 15 T cell receptor beta chains listed next were all sequenced from one sample in a study of cytomegalovirus exposure and HLA in healthy donors. The PCR made use of 60 Vbeta and 13 Jbeta primers. Produced via immunoSEQ multiplex PCR; TCRdb's table is partial and in-frame only. The sample carries 270,000 or so clones, about nine tenths recorded once. The sample consisted of PBMCs. These receptors originate from a man aged 40-49 years in good health and CMV-seropositive.

This clone has only a few counts. CDR3: CASKPTGGEEKLFF. The DNA of the CDR3 is TGTGCCAGCAAACCGACAGGGGGGGAAGAAAAACTGTTTTTT. This sequence joins TRBV28 and TRBJ1-4, with TRBD1 identical over 9 bases. Looked up from germline, CDR1 is MDHEN and CDR2 is SYDVKM. This CDR3 is 14 amino acids long. The V segment lost 7 bases and the J segment 8 bases; nucleotides outside the gene matches: 8.

The J gene is TRBJ2-1, the V gene TRBV19; 10 positions match TRBD2. The CDR3 length is 17 residues. CDR1 is LNHDA, CDR2 SQIVND, per germline (reference sequence). Trimming removed 7 bases from V and 5 bases from J; junction bases left unmatched: 14. The CDR3 protein is CASTLWVTSGTHNEQFF. In DNA, the CDR3 is TGTGCCAGTACCCTATGGGTCACTAGCGGGACTCACAATGAGCAGTTCTTC.

This clone was counted a single time. V usage is TRBV5-8 and J usage is TRBJ2-3; D is undetermined. V dropped 0 bases and J dropped 5 bases, with 10 bases sitting between them. Germline V gene lookup returns CDR1 SGHTS and CDR2 YDEGEE. This CDR3 is 14 amino acids long. In DNA form, the CDR3 reads TGTGCCAGCAGCTTGGTTTCTGTATTAGATACGCAGTATTTT. It translates to CASSLVSVLDTQYF.

The chain has TRBV15 and TRBJ2-5, with a tentative D call TRBD2 (5 bases). Germline assignment: CDR1 LNHNV and CDR2 YYDKDF (reference sequence). The CDR3 covers 16 residues. Trimming cost V 0 bases and J 4 bases, with 15 bases left between them. For the CDR3, the DNA is TGTGCCACCAGCAGAGATCCCGAGCGGTGGGGAGAGACCCAGTACTTC. It translates to CATSRDPERWGETQYF. Full variable domain (remainder filled in from reference TRBV15 and TRBJ2-5): DAMVIQNPRYQVTQFGKPVTLSCSQTLNHNVMYWYQQKSSQAPKLLFHYYDKDFNNEADTPDNFQSRRPNTSFCFLDIRSPGLGDTAMYLCATSRDPERWGETQYFGPGTRLLVL.

On this clone itself: At one boundary the junction diverges from the germline segment, which might be a read error. This chain links TRBV5-4 with TRBJ2-7; TRBD1 aligns across 11 bases. The germline V gene has CDR1 SGHNT and CDR2 YYREEE (reference sequence). The CDR3 totals 16 residues. CDR3: CASRLDRGRLSGREYF. The CDR3, as DNA: TGTGCCAGCAGGTTGGACAGGGGGCGCTTAAGTGGACGAGAGTACTTC.

The CDR3 reads CASRSTGAVQETQYF. The DNA for the CDR3 is TGCGCCAGCAGATCCACAGGGGCCGTCCAAGAGACCCAGTACTTC. This sequence joins TRBV5-1 and TRBJ2-5; 7 nucleotides line up with TRBD1. This CDR3 has 15 amino acids. Germline loops: CDR1 SGHRS, CDR2 YFSETQ. V dropped 5 bases and J dropped 1; count of bases not matched to a gene: 8. The entire variable domain, with the rest obtained from reference TRBV5-1 and TRBJ2-5, is as follows: KAGVTQTPRYLIKTRGQQVTLSCSPISGHRSVSWYQQTPGQGLQFLFEYFSETQRNKGNFPGRFSGRQFSNSRSEMNVSTLELGDSALYLCASRSTGAVQETQYFGPGTRLLVL.

This clone was observed a few times. The chain employs TRBV30 and TRBJ1-1; 7 bases are shared with TRBD1. In germline, CDR1 is GTSNPN, CDR2 SVGIG (reference sequence). V trimming: 3 bases; J trimming: 7 bases; junction bases outside the gene matches: 2. The CDR3 runs 11 residues. CDR3 nucleotide sequence: TGTGCCTGGAGAACAGGGGTTGAAGCTTTCTTT. This encodes CAWRTGVEAFF.

The rearrangement links TRBV13 to TRBJ2-3, with 8 bases aligning to TRBD2. CDR3 length: 16 residues. Looked up from germline, CDR1 is PRHDT and CDR2 is FYEKMQ (reference sequence). J was trimmed by 2 bases and V by 5 bases; bases with no gene match: 9. The CDR3 bases are TGTGCCAGCAGCCCGATGCAGCGGGGGCTCACAGATACGCAGTATTTT. Translated: CASSPMQRGLTDTQYF.

The chain's CDR3 is CASAGLRSTDTQYF. The DNA for the CDR3 is TGTGCCTCAGCGGGACTTCGTAGCACAGATACGCAGTATTTT. The chain combines TRBV30 with TRBJ2-3; 7 positions match TRBD2. Germline assignment: CDR1 GTSNPN and CDR2 SVGIG (reference sequence). The CDR3 loop spans 14 amino acids. Trimming cost V 7 bases and J 0 bases; bases outside gene matches: 7.

V usage is TRBV5-4 and J usage is TRBJ1-2; 8 bases match TRBD1. Germline loops: CDR1 SGHNT, CDR2 YYREEE (reference sequence). Trimming took 4 bases from V and 3 from J; bases not matched to a gene: 5. This CDR3 region has 14 residues. The CDR3 protein is CASSDRTGYYGYTF. In nucleotides, the CDR3 is TGTGCCAGCAGCGACCGGACAGGGTACTATGGCTACACCTTC.

V and J are TRBV6-6 and TRBJ1-5; D might be TRBD1 (6 bases). V was shortened by 5 bases and J by 4 bases, with 18 bases between the two germline ends. CDR1 and CDR2 (germline): MNHNY, SVGAGI (reference sequence). The CDR3 totals 16 residues. The CDR3 DNA sequence: TGTGCCAGCAGTCCCCAGGGGAATTTGGGAAATCAGCCCCAGCATTTT. Translating gives CASSPQGNLGNQPQHF.

The rearrangement uses TRBV2 and TRBJ2-1; 8 positions match TRBD2. Germline lookup yields CDR1 SNHLY and CDR2 FYNNEI. After removal of 8 bases from V and 3 bases from J, the junction contained 9 bases not matched to a gene. The CDR3 has 15 amino acids. The CDR3: CASRERLAIYNEQFF. CDR3 DNA: TGTGCCAGCCGCGAGCGACTAGCGATCTACAATGAGCAGTTCTTC.

The J gene is TRBJ1-4, the V gene TRBV7-9, with D unclear. The V and J ends lost 2 bases and 8 bases respectively, with 15 bases between them. This CDR3 is built from 15 residues. In germline, CDR1 is SEHNR, CDR2 FQNEAQ (reference sequence). CDR3 DNA sequence: TGTGCCAGCAGCTTACGAACCGTGGGAGGGGAAAAACTGTTTTTT. Its protein product is CASSLRTVGGEKLFF.

V is TRBV6-5 and J is TRBJ2-1; possibly TRBD1 for D (6 bases). Trimming removed 4 bases at V and 1 base at J, with 11 bases between. This CDR3 is built from 15 residues. Germline V gives CDR1 MNHEY, CDR2 SVGAGI. CDR3 amino acids: CASSSSGESYNEQFF. CDR3 nucleotide sequence: TGTGCCAGCAGTTCATCAGGGGAGTCCTACAATGAGCAGTTCTTC.

The V and J genes are TRBV19 and TRBJ1-4; TRBD1 agrees at 11 bases. The V segment lost 5 bases and the J segment 7 bases; nucleotides outside the gene matches: 6. The CDR3 loop spans 15 amino acids. Germline V gene data show CDR1 as LNHDA and CDR2 as SQIVND (reference sequence). The DNA for the CDR3 is TGTGCCAGTAGTCCCTGGACAGGGGGCGTTGAAAAACTGTTTTTT. As protein: CASSPWTGGVEKLFF. Supplemented by reference TRBV19 and TRBJ1-4, the full variable domain reads DGGITQSPKYLFRKEGQNVTLSCEQNLNHDAMYWYRQDPGQGLRLIYYSQIVNDFQKGDIAEGYSVSREKKESFPLTVTSAQKNPTAFYLCASSPWTGGVEKLFFGSGTQLSVL.